The rows below give T cell receptor beta chains drawn from one sample of a study of technical replicates of blood from a handful of donors. TCRdb keeps only in-frame clones here, not all; method: immunoSEQ multiplex PCR. The table has roughly 60,000 clones, about 86% seen once. Material for sequencing was PBMCs. Every receptor here comes from a human donor in good health. Some clones in this sample may be carry-over from other donors' samples. CDR3s include the opening cysteine and the closing phenylalanine or tryptophan. The order of the fields is V gene, J gene, clone size, D gene, CDR3 DNA, CDR3 protein. The D gene is left open where the match is weak. Size is omitted from some rows. Given values are once, few, many or a class for expanded clones.

TRBV6-5,TRBJ1-1,.,TRBD1,TGTGCCAGCAGTTACTCCTACAGGGGGCCCGAAGCTTTCTTT,CASSYSYRGPEAFF
TRBV7-6,TRBJ2-7,.,TRBD1,TGTGCCAGCAGCTTAGGACAGGGTATTTCCTACGAGCAGTACTTC,CASSLGQGISYEQYF
TRBV5-1,TRBJ1-4,.,.,TGCGCCAGCAGCTTGGCTTGGGACACAAGCGGTGAAAAACTGTTTTTT,CASSLAWDTSGEKLFF
TRBV14,TRBJ1-2,.,.,TGTGCCAGCAGCCAAGATGGGGGGGATGGCTACACCTTC,CASSQDGGDGYTF
TRBV7-3,TRBJ2-3,.,.,TGTGCCAGCAGCCCGTCGGTGAGGAGCCCAGATACGCAGTATTTT,CASSPSVRSPDTQYF
TRBV25-1,TRBJ1-3,.,.,TGTGCCAGCAGTGAAGCAGGAAGCTCTGGAAACACCATATATTTT,CASSEAGSSGNTIYF
TRBV6-5,TRBJ2-7,.,TRBD1,TGTGCCAGCAGCCAGACAGGGGTCGAGCAGTACTTC,CASSQTGVEQYF
TRBV6-5,TRBJ1-1,few,.,TGTGCCAGCACCTCGGGGGGGTCAAGAACTGAAGCTTTCTTT,CASTSGGSRTEAFF
TRBV4-2,TRBJ1-5,.,TRBD1,TGTGCCAGCAGCCGAGCGACAGGGGGCGACCAGCCCCAGCATTTT,CASSRATGGDQPQHF
TRBV9,TRBJ1-4,.,.,TGTGCCAGCAGCGTAGGAGGAGGGAATGAAAAACTGTTTTTT,CASSVGGGNEKLFF
TRBV19,TRBJ2-1,.,TRBD2,TGTGCCAGTACCAAGCCGGGACTAGCGGGAAGTCGGTCGTACAATGAGCAGTTCTTC,CASTKPGLAGSRSYNEQFF
TRBV5-5,TRBJ2-7,.,TRBD2,TGTGCCAGCAGCTACCGACTAGCTCCATGGGGGCAGTACTTC,CASSYRLAPWGQYF
TRBV29-1,TRBJ2-2,few,.,TGCAGCGTAGGGTCCCCCGGAGCGGGTACCGGGGAGCTGTTTTTT,CSVGSPGAGTGELFF
TRBV6-5,TRBJ2-2,.,.,TGTGCCAGCAACCCTGGAGGTCCGTCCGGGGAGCTGTTTTTT,CASNPGGPSGELFF
TRBV6-1,TRBJ2-7,.,TRBD2,TGTGCCAGCGGGAGGGAGTATAATGCGTACGAGCAGTACTTC,CASGREYNAYEQYF
TRBV4-3,TRBJ2-7,.,TRBD1,TGCGCCAGCAGCCAAGAACTCTTCCCGGACAGGGGTTCCTACGAGCAGTACTTC,CASSQELFPDRGSYEQYF
TRBV7-9,TRBJ2-1,.,.,TGTGCCAGCAGCTTGACAGGTGACAATGAGCAGTTCTTC,CASSLTGDNEQFF
TRBV6-1,TRBJ2-3,.,.,TGTGCCAGCACCCAAAGGGGGGGGGATCGTACGCAGTATTTT,CASTQRGGDRTQYF
TRBV11-3,TRBJ1-1,.,.,TGTGCCAGCAGCCCCTCAGAGAACACTGAAGCTTTCTTT,CASSPSENTEAFF
TRBV10-3,TRBJ1-1,.,TRBD1,TGTGCCATCGCACGGACAGGGGGTCACACTGAAGCTTTCTTT,CAIARTGGHTEAFF
TRBV19,TRBJ1-6,.,.,TGTGCCAGCCGGGCGGCAGCGGATTCACCCCTCCACTTT,CASRAAADSPLHF
TRBV19,TRBJ2-3,.,TRBD1,TGTGCCAGTAGTATCCGGGACAGGCAAGATACGCAGTATTTT,CASSIRDRQDTQYF
TRBV5-1,TRBJ2-1,once,TRBD1,TGCGCCAGCAGCTTGGGGGGACAGAGCAATGAGCAGTTCTTC,CASSLGGQSNEQFF
TRBV29-1,TRBJ2-1,.,TRBD2,TGCAGCGTTGATACTAGCGGGGCCTCCTACAATGAGCAGTTCTTC,CSVDTSGASYNEQFF
TRBV6-1,TRBJ2-7,.,TRBD1,TGTGCCAGCAGCCCCGGGACAGGATACGAGCAGTACTTC,CASSPGTGYEQYF
TRBV2,TRBJ1-1,.,.,TGTGCCAGCAGCTACAGGACGAACACTGAAGCTTTCTTT,CASSYRTNTEAFF
TRBV5-1,TRBJ2-2,once,.,TGCGCCAGCAGCTGGACCCGGGGCACCGGGGAGCTGTTTTTT,CASSWTRGTGELFF
TRBV29-1,TRBJ2-1,once,.,TGCAGCGTTGCCGGGACTTTGGGCGCCAATGAGCAGTTCTTC,CSVAGTLGANEQFF
TRBV7-9,TRBJ2-7,.,.,TGTGCCAGCAGCGCCAGCTACGAGCAGTACTTC,CASSASYEQYF
TRBV5-1,TRBJ2-7,.,TRBD1,TGCGCCAGCAGCTTTACTAGACAGGGGGCAGGGGAGCAGTACTTC,CASSFTRQGAGEQYF
TRBV11-2,TRBJ2-3,.,.,TGTGCCAGCAGACCCGCTGGACACGCTAGCACAGATACGCAGTATTTT,CASRPAGHASTDTQYF
TRBV29-1,TRBJ2-1,.,TRBD1,TGCAGCGGCCAGGGGGCTTACAATGAGCAGTTCTTC,CSGQGAYNEQFF
TRBV7-2,TRBJ1-1,.,TRBD1,TGTGCCAGCAGCGCCTGGGACAGCCCGAGGGCTTTCTTT,CASSAWDSPRAFF
TRBV5-1,TRBJ1-1,.,.,TGCGCCAGCAGCCTGGGGCGGGGGACTGAAGCTTTCTTT,CASSLGRGTEAFF
TRBV7-3,TRBJ2-3,once,.,TGTGCCAGCAGCTTAACTCCGGGAGGCACAGATACGCAGTATTTT,CASSLTPGGTDTQYF
TRBV5-1,TRBJ1-5,.,.,TGCGCCAGCAGCTTGGATGGCAGGGTCGAAGGACAGCCCCAGCATTTT,CASSLDGRVEGQPQHF
TRBV5-6,TRBJ2-7,.,.,TGTGCCAGCAGCGCCCTCGGGTCTGGCTCCTACGAGCAGTACTTC,CASSALGSGSYEQYF
TRBV5-1,TRBJ1-1,.,TRBD1,TGCGCCAGCAGCACGACAGGGGAAGTCACTGAAGCTTTCTTT,CASSTTGEVTEAFF
TRBV6-6,TRBJ2-1,.,TRBD2,TGTGCCAGCAGCCTTGGACTAGTCCTAATTTACAATGAGCAGTTCTTC,CASSLGLVLIYNEQFF
TRBV7-9,TRBJ2-3,.,TRBD1,TGTGCCAGCAGCTTTGGACAGGGAGGAACAGATACGCAGTATTTT,CASSFGQGGTDTQYF
TRBV6-1,TRBJ2-1,once,.,TGTGCCAGCAGTACGGGGGAATTGAAGAATGAGCAGTTCTTC,CASSTGELKNEQFF
TRBV4-2,TRBJ2-3,once,TRBD2,TGTGCCAGCAGCCAAGATTCGGCGGGAGCTTTAGATACGCAGTATTTT,CASSQDSAGALDTQYF
TRBV5-6,TRBJ2-3,.,.,TGTGCCAGCAGCTTGTTCAGGGGAACAGATACGCAGTATTTT,CASSLFRGTDTQYF
TRBV7-2,TRBJ1-3,.,TRBD1,TGTGCCAGCAGCCGAGGGGGCCGGGGACCTGGAAACACCATATATTTT,CASSRGGRGPGNTIYF
TRBV5-1,TRBJ2-2,.,TRBD2,TGCGCCAGCAGCTTGGGGACTAGCGGGGAAATGAACACCGGGGAGCTGTTTTTT,CASSLGTSGEMNTGELFF
TRBV30,TRBJ2-5,.,.,TGTGCCTGGAGTGTACTAAGACACCAAGAGACCCAGTACTTC,CAWSVLRHQETQYF
TRBV30,TRBJ2-7,.,.,TGTGCCTGGAGTGTACCGACAAGCGAGCAGTACTTC,CAWSVPTSEQYF
TRBV11-2,TRBJ1-1,.,TRBD1,TGTGCCAGCACCCCATGGGTACAGGGGGACCAACCTGAAGCTTTCTTT,CASTPWVQGDQPEAFF
TRBV4-3,TRBJ2-2,.,TRBD2,TGCGCCAGCAGCCAAGATAACGGGAGGGCCGCGAACACCGGGGAGCTGTTTTTT,CASSQDNGRAANTGELFF
TRBV11-3,TRBJ2-3,.,.,TGTGCCAGCAGCAAAGCGGTTGGCACAGATACGCAGTATTTT,CASSKAVGTDTQYF
TRBV5-6,TRBJ2-5,.,TRBD1,TGTGCCAGCAGCTTGGGCCAGATTAAGACAGGGGGATGGGAGACCCAGTACTTC,CASSLGQIKTGGWETQYF
TRBV7-9,TRBJ1-3,.,.,TGTGCCAGCAGCTTACAAACCGGGTCGAGGTCTGGAAACACCATATATTTT,CASSLQTGSRSGNTIYF
TRBV25-1,TRBJ2-2,.,.,TGTGCCAGCAGTCAACAGGGTCACGCCGGGGAGCTGTTTTTT,CASSQQGHAGELFF
TRBV29-1,TRBJ1-1,.,TRBD1,TGCAGCGTTGCCGGGACAGGGACCATGAACACTGAAGCTTTCTTT,CSVAGTGTMNTEAFF
TRBV2,TRBJ2-3,.,TRBD1,TGTGCCACAAGACGGGACAGGAATATGGATACGCAGTATTTT,CATRRDRNMDTQYF
TRBV20-1,TRBJ1-1,.,.,TGCAGTGCTGGCAGATCGGGTGAAGCTTTCTTT,CSAGRSGEAFF